This TCR beta chain was identified in a study of T cell clonality in common variable immunodeficiency. Regarding the study as a whole: The cause of increased CVID clonality remains unclear without subpopulation sequencing.

Comments on this clone: Its antigen is still unknown. The CDR3 goes on 3 residues after the read ends, and that part is filled in from the germline J gene.

Data came from immunoSEQ multiplex PCR; TCRdb stores just in-frame clones and leaves some out. The specimen has some 60,000 clones, none found just once. The CDR3 extends over 17 amino acids. The V gene lost 8 bases and the J gene lost 0 bases, with 23 bases spanning the gap. Germline V lookup: CDR1 ENHRY, CDR2 SYGVKD. The receptor comes from a person aged 18 to 70 in good health. The V gene is TRBV10-3, the J gene TRBJ2-7; TRBD2 is a possible D gene (6 bases). Sequenced material: peripheral blood mononuclear cells. The CDR3 protein is CAIRPRSGDGISYEQYF. The CDR3 DNA, read in part, is TGTGCCATCCGGCCCCGTTCGGGGGACGGAATCTCCTACGAG.